The clone carrying this T cell receptor (beta chain) was recorded many times. Its antigen is currently unknown. V gave up 5 bases and J gave up 6 bases; unmatched junction bases: 9. This CDR3 comprises 15 residues. Germline V lookup: CDR1 DFQATT, CDR2 SNEGSKA (reference sequence). TCRdb used MiXCR to reprocess the 5' RACE reads, holding one entry per CDR3 protein. The sample carries a few hundred thousand distinct CDR3 sequences, about 18% recorded once. The data were obtained in a study of identical twins. Study results and caveats: When twins shared out-of-frame alpha sequences, those sequences had excess low generation probability.

The sequenced sample consisted of naive T cells sorted from blood. The genes are TRBV20-1 and TRBJ2-3; 12 bases are a match to TRBD2. The source is a man aged 50-59 years in good health. The CDR3 loop reads CSAPRLAGEGDTQYF. The DNA for the CDR3 is TGCAGTGCTCCTCGACTAGCGGGGGAGGGGGATACGCAGTATTTT.